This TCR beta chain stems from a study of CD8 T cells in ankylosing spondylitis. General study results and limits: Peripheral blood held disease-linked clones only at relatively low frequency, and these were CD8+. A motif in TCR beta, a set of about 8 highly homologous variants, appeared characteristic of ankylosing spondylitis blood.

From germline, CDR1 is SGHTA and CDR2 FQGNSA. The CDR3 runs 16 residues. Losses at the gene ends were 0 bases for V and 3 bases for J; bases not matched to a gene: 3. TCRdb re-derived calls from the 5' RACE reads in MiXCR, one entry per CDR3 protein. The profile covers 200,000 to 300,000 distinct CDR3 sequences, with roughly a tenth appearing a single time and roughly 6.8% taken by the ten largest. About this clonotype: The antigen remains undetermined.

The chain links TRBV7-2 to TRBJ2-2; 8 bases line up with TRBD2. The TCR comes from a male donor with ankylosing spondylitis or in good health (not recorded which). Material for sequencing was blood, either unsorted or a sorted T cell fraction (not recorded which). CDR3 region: CASSLAVAGHTGELFF. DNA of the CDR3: TGTGCCAGCAGCTTAGCGGTAGCGGGACACACCGGGGAGCTGTTTTTT.